These T cell receptor beta chains were read from a single sample in a study of OX40 agonist ivuxolimab in advanced cancers. Generated by immunoSEQ multiplex PCR, the TCRdb table keeps only in-frame clones and is missing some. The sample records around 48,000 clones, about 83% being singletons. This sample comprised CD4+ or CD8+ T cells sorted from blood, obtained in a trial of the OX40 agonist ivuxolimab. These receptors originate from an adult with an advanced solid tumor such as melanoma, head and neck, liver or kidney cancer. Both conserved end residues are part of each CDR3. D genes are given only for firm matches. A row's size may be missing; if present it is once, few, many or a size class.

size: NA
V: TRBV6-5
D: TRBD2
J: TRBJ2-1
CDR3: CASPGGSYNEQFF
DNA: TGTGCCAGCCCCGGCGGGAGCTACAATGAGCAGTTCTTC

size: few
V: TRBV27
D: NA
J: TRBJ1-1
CDR3: CASRRTGVTEAFF
DNA: TGTGCCAGCAGGCGAACGGGGGTCACTGAAGCTTTCTTT

size: NA
V: TRBV4-3
D: NA
J: TRBJ1-4
CDR3: CASSSSRDGNEKLFF
DNA: TGCGCCAGCAGCAGTTCTAGGGACGGTAATGAAAAACTGTTTTTT

size: NA
V: TRBV7-2
D: NA
J: TRBJ2-7
CDR3: CASSSGRGGTYEQYF
DNA: TGTGCCAGCAGCTCGGGGCGCGGGGGCACCTACGAGCAGTACTTC

size: NA
V: TRBV5-1
D: TRBD1
J: TRBJ1-2
CDR3: CASKDMTGGEYGYTF
DNA: TGCGCCAGCAAAGACATGACAGGGGGCGAGTATGGCTACACCTTC

size: NA
V: TRBV5-1
D: TRBD1
J: TRBJ1-1
CDR3: CASSSTGGRTEAFF
DNA: TGCGCCAGCAGTTCGACAGGGGGGAGGACTGAAGCTTTCTTT

size: NA
V: TRBV7-2
D: TRBD2
J: TRBJ2-5
CDR3: CASSLTSAKTQYF
DNA: TGTGCCAGCAGCTTAACTAGCGCTAAGACCCAGTACTTC

size: NA
V: TRBV7-2
D: TRBD1
J: TRBJ2-1
CDR3: CASSPDRGGNEQFF
DNA: TGTGCCAGCAGCCCCGACAGGGGGGGCAATGAGCAGTTCTTC

size: NA
V: TRBV4-2
D: NA
J: TRBJ2-5
CDR3: CASSQDVGRETQYF
DNA: TGTGCCAGCAGCCAAGATGTGGGTCGGGAGACCCAGTACTTC

size: NA
V: TRBV7-8
D: NA
J: TRBJ1-5
CDR3: CASTPRGGLGWPQHF
DNA: TGTGCCAGCACTCCTCGGGGGGGGTTGGGGTGGCCCCAGCATTTT

size: NA
V: TRBV4-2
D: NA
J: TRBJ1-3
CDR3: CASSPSGSRGEGNTIYF
DNA: TGTGCCAGCAGTCCCTCTGGTAGCAGGGGTGAAGGAAACACCATATATTTT

size: NA
V: TRBV7-9
D: NA
J: TRBJ2-2
CDR3: CASSLGTNTGELFF
DNA: TGTGCCAGCAGCTTAGGGACTAACACCGGGGAGCTGTTTTTT

size: NA
V: TRBV25-1
D: NA
J: TRBJ1-1
CDR3: CASSVWFVEGRRNTEAFF
DNA: TGTGCCAGCAGTGTCTGGTTTGTGGAGGGACGAAGGAACACTGAAGCTTTCTTT

size: NA
V: TRBV5-6
D: NA
J: TRBJ2-1
CDR3: CASSLGASGKAYNEQFF
DNA: TGTGCCAGCAGCTTGGGTGCCTCAGGGAAGGCTTACAATGAGCAGTTCTTC

size: once
V: TRBV11-3
D: NA
J: TRBJ2-2
CDR3: CASSSDRLPTGELFF
DNA: TGTGCCAGCAGCTCAGACAGGTTACCAACCGGGGAGCTGTTTTTT

size: NA
V: TRBV18
D: TRBD1
J: TRBJ2-7
CDR3: CASSSRTGLSYEQYF
DNA: TGTGCCAGCTCATCAAGGACAGGCCTCTCCTACGAGCAGTACTTC

size: NA
V: TRBV30
D: NA
J: TRBJ1-5
CDR3: CAWSGREDQPQHF
DNA: TGTGCCTGGTCCGGCAGGGAGGATCAGCCCCAGCATTTT

size: NA
V: TRBV6-1
D: NA
J: TRBJ1-5
CDR3: CASTGTRSNQPQHF
DNA: TGTGCCAGTACCGGGACAAGGAGCAATCAGCCCCAGCATTTT

size: once
V: TRBV11-2
D: TRBD2
J: TRBJ2-7
CDR3: CASSFTSGTSGGNYEQYF
DNA: TGTGCCAGCAGCTTCACATCCGGGACTAGCGGGGGAAACTACGAGCAGTACTTC

size: NA
V: TRBV29-1
D: TRBD1
J: TRBJ2-3
CDR3: CSVTHSVTGGLGTDTQYF
DNA: TGCAGCGTTACCCACTCCGTGACAGGGGGCCTCGGTACAGATACGCAGTATTTT

size: NA
V: TRBV5-1
D: TRBD1
J: TRBJ1-6
CDR3: CASSAQGALDSPLHF
DNA: TGCGCCAGCAGCGCGCAGGGGGCGCTGGATTCACCCCTCCACTTT

size: NA
V: TRBV7-9
D: NA
J: TRBJ1-6
CDR3: CASRRAGARTPNSPLHF
DNA: TGTGCCAGCAGGCGAGCGGGAGCTCGCACCCCTAATTCACCCCTCCACTTT

size: NA
V: TRBV9
D: NA
J: TRBJ1-1
CDR3: CASSVQGLTEAFF
DNA: TGTGCCAGCAGCGTACAGGGTTTAACTGAAGCTTTCTTT

size: NA
V: TRBV5-1
D: NA
J: TRBJ2-7
CDR3: CASSLDGRMEDEQYF
DNA: TGCGCCAGCAGCTTGGATGGCAGAATGGAGGACGAGCAGTACTTC

size: NA
V: TRBV11-2
D: TRBD1
J: TRBJ1-2
CDR3: CASSGNLQGINYGYTF
DNA: TGTGCCAGCAGCGGCAACCTACAGGGGATTAACTATGGCTACACCTTC

size: once
V: TRBV6-5
D: TRBD1
J: TRBJ1-5
CDR3: CASRPTGARQPQHF
DNA: TGTGCCAGCCGGCCGACAGGGGCGAGGCAGCCCCAGCATTTT

size: NA
V: TRBV7-6
D: NA
J: TRBJ1-2
CDR3: CASSLGGDLGYTF
DNA: TGTGCCAGCAGCTTAGGAGGGGATCTCGGCTACACCTTC

size: once
V: TRBV5-1
D: TRBD1
J: TRBJ2-7
CDR3: CASSLMTGGRTYEQYF
DNA: TGCGCCAGCAGCTTGATGACAGGGGGTAGAACCTACGAGCAGTACTTC

size: NA
V: TRBV20-1
D: NA
J: TRBJ1-2
CDR3: CSARDNYGYTF
DNA: TGCAGTGCAAGGGACAACTATGGCTACACCTTC

size: once
V: TRBV18
D: NA
J: TRBJ2-2
CDR3: CASSPGTRRTGELFF
DNA: TGTGCCAGCTCACCTGGCACACGTAGAACCGGGGAGCTGTTTTTT

size: NA
V: TRBV9
D: TRBD2
J: TRBJ2-5
CDR3: CASSVGLALQETQYF
DNA: TGTGCCAGCAGCGTAGGACTAGCGTTACAAGAGACCCAGTACTTC

size: NA
V: TRBV6-1
D: NA
J: TRBJ1-1
CDR3: CASSWEGHTEAFF
DNA: TGTGCCAGCAGTTGGGAGGGACACACTGAAGCTTTCTTT

size: NA
V: TRBV27
D: TRBD1
J: TRBJ1-2
CDR3: CASSPQGGRSYGYTF
DNA: TGTGCCAGCAGTCCGCAGGGGGGGCGAAGCTATGGCTACACCTTC

size: NA
V: TRBV6-5
D: NA
J: TRBJ2-7
CDR3: CASSDLSYEQYF
DNA: TGTGCCAGCAGTGATTTGTCCTACGAGCAGTACTTC

size: NA
V: TRBV7-2
D: TRBD1
J: TRBJ1-6
CDR3: CASSNRDRVSPLHF
DNA: TGTGCCAGCAGCAACCGGGACAGGGTTTCACCCCTCCACTTT

size: NA
V: TRBV18
D: NA
J: TRBJ2-7
CDR3: CASSKGTYEQYF
DNA: TGTGCCAGCTCAAAGGGTACCTACGAGCAGTACTTC

size: NA
V: TRBV7-2
D: NA
J: TRBJ2-7
CDR3: CASSLVGDEQYF
DNA: TGTGCCAGCAGCTTAGTAGGGGATGAGCAGTACTTC

size: NA
V: TRBV6-5
D: NA
J: TRBJ1-2
CDR3: CASSYIRNNYGYTF
DNA: TGTGCCAGCAGTTACATCCGGAATAACTATGGCTACACCTTC

size: few
V: TRBV7-9
D: NA
J: TRBJ1-2
CDR3: CATSRKGANYGYTF
DNA: TGTGCCACCAGCCGTAAGGGGGCTAACTATGGCTACACCTTC

size: NA
V: TRBV10-3
D: NA
J: TRBJ2-3
CDR3: CAISGGEWDTQYF
DNA: TGTGCCATCAGTGGAGGGGAATGGGATACGCAGTATTTT

size: NA
V: TRBV6-1
D: NA
J: TRBJ1-1
CDR3: CASRDPRVDTEAFF
DNA: TGTGCCAGCAGGGACCCCAGGGTAGACACTGAAGCTTTCTTT

size: NA
V: TRBV11-3
D: NA
J: TRBJ2-3
CDR3: CASSLGGARDTQYF
DNA: TGTGCCAGCAGCTTGGGGGGGGCGAGAGATACGCAGTATTTT

size: NA
V: TRBV11-2
D: NA
J: TRBJ1-5
CDR3: CASSSGGLSNQPQHF
DNA: TGTGCCAGCAGCTCTGGGGGCCTGAGCAATCAGCCCCAGCATTTT

size: NA
V: TRBV11-3
D: TRBD1
J: TRBJ2-7
CDR3: CASSVTGSSYEQYF
DNA: TGTGCCAGCAGCGTGACAGGGAGTAGCTACGAGCAGTACTTC

size: once
V: TRBV5-6
D: TRBD1
J: TRBJ2-7
CDR3: CASSRSQGAYEQYF
DNA: TGTGCCAGCAGCCGCTCCCAGGGGGCCTACGAGCAGTACTTC

size: NA
V: TRBV19
D: NA
J: TRBJ2-7
CDR3: CASSINVQNYEQYF
DNA: TGTGCCAGTAGTATTAACGTCCAGAACTACGAGCAGTACTTC

size: NA
V: TRBV14
D: TRBD1
J: TRBJ1-2
CDR3: CASSQLSTGESGYTF
DNA: TGTGCCAGCAGCCAACTATCGACAGGGGAGAGTGGCTACACCTTC

size: once
V: TRBV5-6
D: NA
J: TRBJ1-5
CDR3: CASSLAGGHQPQHF
DNA: TGTGCCAGCAGCCTGGCCGGGGGACATCAGCCCCAGCATTTT

size: NA
V: TRBV6-6
D: TRBD1
J: TRBJ1-2
CDR3: CASSYTTGGTGGYTF
DNA: TGTGCCAGCAGTTACACCACAGGGGGCACGGGTGGCTACACCTTC

size: NA
V: TRBV30
D: NA
J: TRBJ1-3
CDR3: CAWTLGSSSGNTIYF
DNA: TGTGCCTGGACCCTGGGCAGCTCCTCTGGAAACACCATATATTTT

size: once
V: TRBV6-6
D: NA
J: TRBJ1-2
CDR3: CASSYSIGAGDYGYTF
DNA: TGTGCCAGCAGTTACTCGATCGGGGCGGGGGACTATGGCTACACCTTC

size: NA
V: TRBV11-3
D: NA
J: TRBJ1-3
CDR3: CASSLFGDGNTIYF
DNA: TGTGCCAGCAGCTTATTCGGGGATGGAAACACCATATATTTT

size: NA
V: TRBV19
D: NA
J: TRBJ2-7
CDR3: CASSISRESYEQYF
DNA: TGTGCCAGTAGTATATCCAGGGAATCCTACGAGCAGTACTTC

size: NA
V: TRBV7-3
D: NA
J: TRBJ2-6
CDR3: CASSPNPFGGANVLTF
DNA: TGTGCCAGCAGTCCGAATCCATTCGGTGGGGCCAACGTCCTGACTTTC

size: NA
V: TRBV18
D: NA
J: TRBJ1-1
CDR3: CASSPPLAATEAFF
DNA: TGTGCCAGCTCACCACCGTTGGCCGCCACTGAAGCTTTCTTT

size: NA
V: TRBV6-6
D: NA
J: TRBJ1-3
CDR3: CASSSVNTIYF
DNA: TGTGCCAGCAGTTCAGTCAACACCATATATTTT

size: NA
V: TRBV7-9
D: NA
J: TRBJ2-5
CDR3: CASSRDLLGSQYF
DNA: TGTGCCAGCAGTCGGGACCTACTAGGTTCCCAGTACTTC

size: NA
V: TRBV7-6
D: TRBD1
J: TRBJ1-1
CDR3: CASSPRTGGITEAFF
DNA: TGTGCCAGCAGCCCCCGGACAGGGGGCATCACTGAAGCTTTCTTT